The sequence of this T cell receptor (beta chain) was determined in a study of T-cell memory formation after mild COVID-19. V shed 5 bases and J 7 bases; nucleotides not matched to a gene: 12. This CDR3 spans 15 amino acids. Germline CDR1 reads SGHTA; CDR2 reads FQGTGA. TCRdb recomputed calls from the 5' RACE reads with MiXCR, one row per CDR3 protein. The sample includes about half a million distinct CDR3 sequences, 15% to 20% seen only once; the top ten take roughly 12%. The clonotype originates from an adult woman who had mild COVID-19 (a few samples of this study predate the infection). Cell type and time point are not known. The chain has TRBV7-3 and TRBJ2-7; TRBD2 matches at 9 bases. What was sequenced was PBMCs or a T cell subset sorted from them (not recorded which). The CDR3 reads CASSPGASGMGEQYF. The CDR3 nucleotides are TGTGCCAGCAGCCCAGGGGCTAGCGGGATGGGGGAGCAGTACTTC.